Presented here are 21 T cell receptor beta chains from one specimen sequenced in a study of control samples from healthy donors and cancer patients (dated by TCRdb to 2020 to 2022). The library was made by the immunoSEQ multiplex PCR assay. The immuneACCESS repertoire file appears here via TCRdb, limited to in-frame rearrangements. These files lack a portion of the clones; in checked studies, under half of the deficit traces to unresolved V genes, and the cause of the others is not known. The table kept for this sample lists 150,000 to 200,000 clones. The top ten clonotypes cover 2.2% of the sample. Sequenced material: blood. The receptors here all came from a woman aged 30 to 39 in good health.

V is TRBV5-4 and J is TRBJ2-3; 9 bases agree with TRBD2. The CDR3 sequence is 15 residues long. The V and J ends lost 3 bases and 1 base, in that order; junction bases with no gene match: 3. In germline, CDR1 is SGHNT, CDR2 YYREEE (reference sequence). Here the CDR3 DNA reads TGTGCCAGCAGCTACCGACTAGCGGGCACAGATACGCAGTATTTT. Amino acids: CASSYRLAGTDTQYF.

CDR3 sequence: CASRPTGSASYEQYF. CDR3 DNA: TGTGCCAGCAGACCCACAGGGTCCGCCTCCTACGAGCAGTACTTC. V gene TRBV11-2 combines with J gene TRBJ2-7; tentative D call: TRBD1 (6 bases). The CDR3 is made up of 15 amino acids. V was cut by 6 bases and J by 0 bases, with 15 bases left in between. Germline V lookup: CDR1 SGHAT, CDR2 FQNNGV.

The gene calls are TRBV9 and TRBJ2-1; D is unresolved. V lost 0 bases to trimming and J lost 0 bases, with 16 bases between them. The CDR3 runs to 18 residues. CDR1 SGDLS and CDR2 YYNGEE come from the germline V gene. The CDR3 DNA sequence: TGTGCCAGCAGCGTAGGGAGTTACCTCTTGAGCTCCTACAATGAGCAGTTCTTC. Translated: CASSVGSYLLSSYNEQFF.

V gene TRBV5-1 combines with J gene TRBJ1-3; 8 bases agree with TRBD1. Germline-derived CDR1 and CDR2 are SGHRS and YFSETQ. This CDR3 region has 16 residues. The V segment lost 0 bases and the J segment 0 bases; nucleotides outside the gene matches: 2. The CDR3 coding sequence is TGCGCCAGCAGCTTGGCGGGACAGGTCTCTGGAAACACCATATATTTT. It yields the protein CASSLAGQVSGNTIYF.

This sequence joins TRBV7-9 and TRBJ2-2; no clear D gene. Per the germline V gene, CDR1 is SEHNR and CDR2 is FQNEAQ (reference sequence). Trimming removed 1 base from V and 4 bases from J, with 10 bases in between. The CDR3 is made up of 15 amino acids. CDR3 in DNA: TGTGCCAGCAGCTTAGGACGGCAGATCACCGGGGAGCTGTTTTTT. Translating gives CASSLGRQITGELFF.

This chain links TRBV6-2 or TRBV6-3 with TRBJ2-5; D is undetermined. Trimming took 4 bases from V and 4 from J, leaving 4 bases between them. Germline loops: CDR1 MNHEY, CDR2 SVGEGT. The CDR3 loop spans 11 amino acids. In DNA form, the CDR3 reads TGTGCCAGCAGTTGGCGAGAGACCCAGTACTTC. Its protein product is CASSWRETQYF.

V is TRBV5-4 and J is TRBJ2-2, with TRBD2 matching 12 bases. Trimming at V came to 4 bases and at J to 5 bases, leaving 12 bases not matched to a gene. The length of the CDR3 is 18 residues. Germline CDR1 reads SGHNT; CDR2 reads YYREEE (reference sequence). Here the CDR3 reads CASSPHQRLAGVTGELFF. The CDR3 DNA reads TGTGCCAGCAGCCCGCACCAGAGACTAGCGGGGGTAACCGGGGAGCTGTTTTTT. Looking up the rest from reference TRBV5-4 and TRBJ2-2 gives the full variable domain: ETGVTQSPTHLIKTRGQQVTLRCSSQSGHNTVSWYQQALGQGPQFIFQYYREEENGRGNFPPRFSGLQFPNYSSELNVNALELDDSALYLCASSPHQRLAGVTGELFFGEGSRLTVL.

The chain has TRBV7-9 and TRBJ2-3, with D uncertain. Germline V gene lookup returns CDR1 SEHNR and CDR2 FQNEAQ (reference sequence). CDR3 size: 12 residues. Deletions cut 10 bases from V and 2 bases from J, with 10 bases between. As DNA, the CDR3 is TGTGCCACCGGAACGATCACAGATACGCAGTATTTT. Its protein product is CATGTITDTQYF.

The rearrangement links TRBV6-2 or TRBV6-3 to TRBJ1-2, with D possibly matching TRBD1 (6 bases). Germline V gene data show CDR1 as MNHEY and CDR2 as SVGEGT. This CDR3 region has 12 residues. The V end lost 5 bases, the J end lost 8 bases, and 12 bases lay between the germline ends. The CDR3 DNA reads as TGTGCCAGCAGTCCCTACAGGGTCGGCTACACCTTC. Protein: CASSPYRVGYTF.

This chain joins TRBV6-6 and TRBJ2-2, with D perhaps TRBD2 (6 bases). Trimming stripped 0 bases from V and 7 bases from J, with 6 bases between. The CDR3 sequence is 13 residues long. CDR1 and CDR2 (germline): MNHNY, SVGAGI (reference sequence). This CDR3 is CASSYSEGGELFF. The CDR3 region has the DNA TGTGCCAGCAGTTACTCGGAGGGCGGGGAGCTGTTTTTT.

This rearrangement joins TRBV28 to TRBJ1-3; a weak D match, TRBD1 (6 bases). CDR3 length: 13 amino acids. V dropped 7 bases and J dropped 9 bases, with 16 bases sitting between them. Germline-derived CDR1 and CDR2 are MDHEN and SYDVKM. The CDR3 DNA sequence: TGTGCCAGCAACTCCGACAGGTGGGGCACCATATATTTT. Encoded protein: CASNSDRWGTIYF. Combining the CDR3 with reference TRBV28 and TRBJ1-3 gives the whole variable domain DVKVTQSSRYLVKRTGEKVFLECVQDMDHENMFWYRQDPGLGLRLIYFSYDVKMKEKGDIPEGYSVSREKKERFSLILESASTNQTSMYLCASNSDRWGTIYFGEGSWLTVV.

The chain combines TRBV29-1 with TRBJ1-4; D possibly corresponds to TRBD1 (5 bases). CDR3 length: 12 residues. Germline V gives CDR1 SQVTM, CDR2 ANQGSEA. V was trimmed by 4 bases and J by 7 bases, leaving 10 bases between them. For the CDR3, the DNA is TGCAGCGTTGTATACGGGGGTGAAAAACTGTTTTTT. Its translation: CSVVYGGEKLFF.

The V gene is TRBV10-3, the J gene TRBJ2-1; maybe TRBD1 (5 bases). The germline V gene encodes CDR1 ENHRY and CDR2 SYGVKD. This CDR3 has 14 amino acids. V gave up 0 bases and J gave up 6 bases, with 9 bases separating them. The CDR3 is CAISESTRVNEQFF. The DNA for the CDR3 is TGTGCCATCAGTGAGTCGACCAGGGTCAATGAGCAGTTCTTC.

The CDR3 sequence is CASSQGLAGPTTGELFF. As DNA, the CDR3 is TGTGCCAGCAGCCAAGGCCTAGCGGGCCCTACCACCGGGGAGCTGTTTTTT. The rearrangement uses TRBV3-1 (or the pseudogene TRBV3-2) and TRBJ2-2; 8 bases line up with TRBD2. The CDR3 spans 17 residues. CDR1 and CDR2 from the germline V gene are LGHDT and YNNKEL (reference sequence). The V gene end was trimmed by 1 base and the J gene end by 4 bases; junction bases not matched to a gene: 8.

This sequence joins TRBV5-4 and TRBJ1-1; D is uncertain. The CDR3 runs 13 residues. Germline-derived CDR1 and CDR2 are SGHNT and YYREEE (reference sequence). V lost 2 bases to trimming and J lost 4 bases, with 9 bases between them. CDR3 nucleotides: TGTGCCAGCAGCTTCGGGGTGGGCACTGAAGCTTTCTTT. Protein sequence: CASSFGVGTEAFF.

Details on this clone: Relative to the germline gene, one junction end is altered; a read error may explain this. The chain combines TRBV6-5 with TRBJ2-7; 7 nucleotides match TRBD1. Germline CDR1 is MNHEY and CDR2 is SVGAGI. This CDR3 is built from 15 residues. CDR3 loop: CASSYLRDRLYEQYF. The CDR3 region has the DNA TGTGCCAGCAGCTACTTACGGGACAGATTATACGAGCAGTACTTC.

V gene TRBV7-2 combines with J gene TRBJ1-1; 10 bases are shared with TRBD1. This CDR3 contains 13 residues. The V segment lost 8 bases and the J segment 8 bases; nucleotides outside the gene matches: 8. Germline-derived CDR1 and CDR2 are SGHTA and FQGNSA. The CDR3 DNA reads as TGTGCCAGCGTCCGGGACAGGGGCCTCGAAGCTTTCTTT. The encoded protein is CASVRDRGLEAFF.

The chain is built from TRBV29-1 and TRBJ2-2; D is unclear. This CDR3 spans 13 amino acids. V was trimmed by 4 bases and J by 4 bases, leaving 10 bases between them. Germline V gives CDR1 SQVTM, CDR2 ANQGSEA. For the CDR3, the DNA is TGCAGCGTTGCCGGATCCGGCACCGGGGAGCTGTTTTTT. It yields the protein CSVAGSGTGELFF.

The chain uses TRBV7-9 and TRBJ2-7; possible D gene TRBD2, 6 bases. Per germline, CDR1 SEHNR and CDR2 FQNEAQ (reference sequence). V gave up 5 bases and J gave up 4 bases, with 12 bases separating them. This CDR3 has 13 residues. CDR3 nucleotides: TGTGCCAGCAGCCCCCAACTAGCTTACGAGCAGTACTTC. It translates to CASSPQLAYEQYF.

The chain recombines TRBV6-2 or TRBV6-3 with TRBJ2-1; TRBD2 agrees at 7 bases. The CDR3 spans 14 residues. The germline CDR1 and CDR2 sequences are MNHEY and SVGEGT. With 4 bases clipped from V and 3 bases from J, the junction kept 3 bases outside the gene matches. DNA of the CDR3: TGTGCCAGCAGTTGGCTAGCGGACTACAATGAGCAGTTCTTC. This encodes CASSWLADYNEQFF.

CDR3 DNA: TGTGCCAGCAGGTACGACCTGGGACAGGGGGCGCGTGGTGGCTACACCTTC. Its protein product is CASRYDLGQGARGGYTF. The V gene is TRBV28, the J gene TRBJ1-2; 12 positions match TRBD1. V was clipped by 6 bases and J by 7 bases; unmatched bases: 15. Germline lookup yields CDR1 MDHEN and CDR2 SYDVKM. CDR3 size: 17 residues.